This T cell receptor beta chain originates from a study of OX40 agonist ivuxolimab in advanced cancers. For the study in its entirety: The costimulatory receptor OX40 (CD134) was targeted by ivuxolimab, a fully human IgG2 agonistic monoclonal antibody. Among the roughly 50 dose-escalation patients, roughly 20 had hepatocellular carcinoma, roughly 15 melanoma, 9 renal cell carcinoma and 9 head and neck cancer. The paper reports the monotherapy dose-escalation portion (N = 52 patients) of the phase I ivuxolimab trial. Partial responses were achieved by three dose-escalation patients, of whom one had hepatocellular carcinoma and two had cutaneous melanoma. Intravenous ivuxolimab was administered to patients every 2 weeks at six dose levels: 0.01, 0.1, 0.3, 1.5, 3 and 10 mg/kg. In the dose-escalation cohort, about four fifths of patients were male, and the mean age was roughly 56 years with a range of roughly 20 to 79. The point of sequencing TCRbeta in the periphery was to test whether ivuxolimab changed TCR sequence diversity and drove clonal T-cell expansion. Patients were allowed to have had prior anti-PD-1, anti-PD-L1 or anti-CTLA-4 therapy, and 40% of the dose-escalation patients had been treated with checkpoint inhibitors. Results and caveats for the whole study, not just this receptor: On average, CD8+ T cells showed more expanded clones than CD4+ T cells after ivuxolimab. At doses of 0.1 to 3.0 mg/kg, clonal expansion of both CD4+ and CD8+ T cells in blood was seen between baseline and week 6. Low levels of normalized T-cell clonal expansion were also seen in some patients who did not respond. Which antigens the clonally expanded peripheral T cells were specific for was not determined. In the 0.1-3.0 mg/kg groups, partial responders were among the patients with the lowest normalized peripheral clonal expansion, particularly in CD8+ T cells.

Genomic DNA was extracted from sorted cells for sequencing of the TCRbeta CDR3 region. The immunoSEQ Assay was used to sequence the TCRbeta CDR3 regions. TCRdb took over this immuneACCESS table, retaining in-frame rearrangements with V and J assigned. Such tables are incomplete; in checked studies, under half of the missing clones stem from an unresolved V gene, and the remainder is unexplained. The sample table shows around 67,000 clones, and 90% to 95% are seen once. The ten largest clones add up to roughly 2.4% of the sample. A remark on this clone: What this receptor recognizes is not known. No base qualities exist here, and no much larger clone lies one base off it.

The trial excluded patients who had a history of autoimmune disease or who were on systemic immunosuppression. Peripheral blood for TCR sequencing was collected from all dose cohorts at baseline, on cycle 4 day 1, and on cycle 7 day 1. Samples came from an open-label, multicenter, first-in-human phase I dose-escalation trial of ivuxolimab. Adults with locally advanced or metastatic head and neck squamous cell, hepatocellular, melanoma or renal cell carcinoma were enrolled in the trial. Before TCR sequencing, CD4+ T cells and CD8+ T cells from peripheral blood were sorted into separate populations. CDR3 length: 14 amino acids, cysteine to phenylalanine. The CDR3 DNA has 42 bases and is translated from base 1. At the junction V is shortened by 0 bases and J by 7 bases, with 10 bases in between. Taken from the germline V gene, the CDR1 and CDR2 loops are SGHRS and YFSETQ.

The TCR comes from an adult with an advanced solid tumor such as melanoma, head and neck, liver or kidney cancer. This specimen was CD4+ or CD8+ T cells sorted from blood, taken in a trial of the OX40 agonist ivuxolimab. The rearrangement combines TRBV5-1 with TRBJ2-2; the D segment might be TRBD1 or TRBD2, since each matches 5 bases. The DNA is TGCGCCAGCAGCTTGGGAACGAGGGGCGGGGAGCTGTTTTTT. Translated, this is CASSLGTRGGELFF.